The entry below describes one TCR beta chain. Sequencing used immunoSEQ multiplex PCR; TCRdb keeps in-frame clones, though not all of them. The data contain around 50,000 clones, 75% to 80% of them singletons. This CDR3 contains 12 residues. J gave up 8 bases and V 1 base, and 1 base lay outside the gene matches. Per the germline V gene, CDR1 is LNHNV and CDR2 is YYDKDF (reference sequence). This sample is drawn from a study of T cells in tumors after PD-1 blockade. The sequenced sample was PBMCs, obtained before anti-PD-1 treatment. V is TRBV15 and J is TRBJ2-5; 7 bases fit TRBD2. The origin of this receptor is a human donor with basal cell carcinoma. CDR3 bases: TGTGCCACCAGCAGAGGGGAGGGTACCCAGTACTTC. The encoded protein is CATSRGEGTQYF. Together with reference TRBV15 and TRBJ2-5, the CDR3 gives the full variable domain: DAMVIQNPRYQVTQFGKPVTLSCSQTLNHNVMYWYQQKSSQAPKLLFHYYDKDFNNEADTPDNFQSRRPNTSFCFLDIRSPGLGDTAMYLCATSRGEGTQYFGPGTRLLVL.